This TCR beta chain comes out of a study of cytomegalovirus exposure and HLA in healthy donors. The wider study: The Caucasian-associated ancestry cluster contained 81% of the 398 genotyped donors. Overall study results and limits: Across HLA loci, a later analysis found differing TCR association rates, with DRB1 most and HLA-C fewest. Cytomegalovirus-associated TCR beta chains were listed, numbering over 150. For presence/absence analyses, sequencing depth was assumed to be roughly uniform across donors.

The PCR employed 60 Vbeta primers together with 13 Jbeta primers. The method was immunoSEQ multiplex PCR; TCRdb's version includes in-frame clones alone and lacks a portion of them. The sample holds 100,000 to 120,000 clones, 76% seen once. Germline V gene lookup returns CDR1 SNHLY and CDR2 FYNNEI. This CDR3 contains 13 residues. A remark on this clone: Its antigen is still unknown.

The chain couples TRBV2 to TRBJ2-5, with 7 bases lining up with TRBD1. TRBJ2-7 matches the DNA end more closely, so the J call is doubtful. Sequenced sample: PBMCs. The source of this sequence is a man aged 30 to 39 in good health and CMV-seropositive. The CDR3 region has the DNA TGTGCCAGCAACGACAGGGTCGCCTACGAGCAGTACTTC. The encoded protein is CASNDRVAYEQYF.